These T cell receptor beta chains were read from a single sample in a study of CD8+ T cells in alopecia areata. The data were produced by immunoSEQ multiplex PCR, yet TCRdb's version contains in-frame clones alone and is incomplete. The profile covers under 350,000 clones, with 55% to 75% appearing a single time and roughly 1.8% taken by the ten largest. The sample in question was CD4+ T cells sorted from blood, obtained at week 24, from a patient treated with tofacitinib. These receptors were taken from a human donor with alopecia areata. Both conserved end residues are part of each CDR3. The order of the fields is J gene, D gene, clone size, V gene, CDR3 protein, CDR3 DNA. A D gene is named only where the DNA matches it firmly. Some rows have no size entry. The others give once, few or many, or a class for an expanded clone.

J: TRBJ2-3
D: -
size: -
V: TRBV2
CDR3: CASSLRVGTDTQYF
DNA: TGTGCCAGCAGCCTGAGGGTTGGCACAGATACGCAGTATTTT

J: TRBJ2-2
D: -
size: few
V: TRBV28
CDR3: CASSELTVKTGELFF
DNA: TGTGCCAGCAGTGAATTAACGGTGAAGACCGGGGAGCTGTTTTTT

J: TRBJ2-5
D: -
size: -
V: TRBV5-4
CDR3: CASGARETQYF
DNA: TGTGCCAGCGGGGCAAGGGAGACCCAGTACTTC

J: TRBJ2-1
D: -
size: -
V: TRBV4-1
CDR3: CASSHGTYNEQFF
DNA: TGCGCCAGCAGCCATGGGACATACAATGAGCAGTTCTTC

J: TRBJ1-2
D: TRBD1
size: few
V: TRBV7-9
CDR3: CASSSRQGEINGYTF
DNA: TGTGCCAGCAGCTCGCGACAGGGCGAAATAAATGGCTACACCTTC

J: TRBJ1-5
D: -
size: -
V: TRBV28
CDR3: CASGGIDQPQHF
DNA: TGTGCCAGCGGAGGCATTGATCAGCCCCAGCATTTT

J: TRBJ1-2
D: TRBD1
size: -
V: TRBV7-9
CDR3: CASNGDSRYGYTF
DNA: TGTGCCAGCAATGGGGACAGTCGCTATGGCTACACCTTC

J: TRBJ2-5
D: -
size: -
V: TRBV5-4
CDR3: CASSLPLLETQYF
DNA: TGTGCCAGCAGCTTGCCTCTCCTGGAGACCCAGTACTTC

J: TRBJ1-1
D: -
size: few
V: TRBV7-9
CDR3: CASSFRQASEAFF
DNA: TGTGCCAGCAGCTTCCGCCAGGCGTCTGAAGCTTTCTTT

J: TRBJ1-2
D: -
size: once
V: TRBV30
CDR3: CAWSVGVVYGYTF
DNA: TGTGCCTGGAGTGTAGGGGTCGTCTATGGCTACACCTTC

J: TRBJ1-6
D: -
size: few
V: TRBV27
CDR3: CASSLMGGWGQNSPLHF
DNA: TGTGCCAGCAGTTTAATGGGTGGTTGGGGCCAAAATTCACCCCTCCACTTT

J: TRBJ2-7
D: -
size: -
V: TRBV4-3
CDR3: CASSQEGVYEQYF
DNA: TGCGCCAGCAGCCAGGAGGGAGTCTACGAGCAGTACTTC

J: TRBJ2-1
D: TRBD1
size: few
V: TRBV6-5
CDR3: CASSYRQGAADEQFF
DNA: TGTGCCAGCAGTTACAGGCAGGGGGCGGCCGATGAGCAGTTCTTC

J: TRBJ1-1
D: TRBD1
size: -
V: TRBV5-4
CDR3: CASSFLTGLNTEAFF
DNA: TGTGCCAGCAGCTTCCTGACAGGGCTGAACACTGAAGCTTTCTTT

J: TRBJ2-7
D: -
size: -
V: TRBV5-6
CDR3: CASSLVSGRVSGEQYF
DNA: TGTGCCAGCAGCTTGGTCTCGGGACGGGTAAGCGGCGAGCAGTACTTC

J: TRBJ1-5
D: -
size: few
V: TRBV10-3
CDR3: CAISESVDQPQHF
DNA: TGTGCCATCAGTGAGTCGGTGGATCAGCCCCAGCATTTT

J: TRBJ2-2
D: -
size: -
V: TRBV30
CDR3: CAWSVGGPGELFF
DNA: TGTGCCTGGAGTGTAGGCGGTCCCGGGGAGCTGTTTTTT

J: TRBJ1-6
D: -
size: few
V: TRBV18
CDR3: CASSPPGGNNSPLHF
DNA: TGTGCCAGCTCACCACCGGGGGGGAATAATTCACCCCTCCACTTT

J: TRBJ2-1
D: -
size: -
V: TRBV6-1
CDR3: CASSEGRIYNEQFF
DNA: TGTGCCAGCAGTGAGGGACGGATCTACAATGAGCAGTTCTTC

J: TRBJ2-7
D: TRBD1
size: few
V: TRBV30
CDR3: CAWSEGTGGYYEQYF
DNA: TGTGCCTGGAGTGAGGGGACAGGGGGCTACTACGAGCAGTACTTC

J: TRBJ1-6
D: -
size: -
V: TRBV4-3
CDR3: CASSQDGVNSPLHF
DNA: TGCGCCAGCAGCCAAGACGGGGTTAATTCACCCCTCCACTTT

J: TRBJ2-3
D: -
size: few
V: TRBV6-1
CDR3: CASSRKGTDTQYF
DNA: TGTGCCAGCAGTAGAAAGGGCACAGATACGCAGTATTTT

J: TRBJ1-1
D: -
size: -
V: TRBV9
CDR3: CASSADFVNTEAFF
DNA: TGTGCCAGCAGCGCCGATTTTGTGAACACTGAAGCTTTCTTT

J: TRBJ1-1
D: -
size: -
V: TRBV30
CDR3: CGSQVRTEAFF
DNA: TGTGGTAGCCAAGTGCGCACTGAAGCTTTCTTT

J: TRBJ2-3
D: TRBD2
size: -
V: TRBV27
CDR3: CASSVLIAGVGDTQYF
DNA: TGTGCCAGCAGTGTTTTAATAGCGGGGGTTGGAGATACGCAGTATTTT

J: TRBJ2-5
D: TRBD1
size: few
V: TRBV7-2
CDR3: CASSLQTGPETQYF
DNA: TGTGCCAGCAGCTTACAGACAGGGCCGGAGACCCAGTACTTC

J: TRBJ2-2
D: -
size: -
V: TRBV5-6
CDR3: CASSWAGKGRNTGELFF
DNA: TGTGCCAGCAGCTGGGCGGGCAAGGGACGGAACACCGGGGAGCTGTTTTTT

J: TRBJ1-1
D: TRBD1
size: -
V: TRBV29-1
CDR3: CSVEQGGRVEAFF
DNA: TGCAGCGTCGAACAGGGGGGGCGGGTTGAAGCTTTCTTT

J: TRBJ2-7
D: TRBD1
size: -
V: TRBV4-2
CDR3: CASSQQTGPVPYEQYF
DNA: TGTGCCAGCAGCCAGCAGACAGGGCCGGTCCCCTACGAGCAGTACTTC

J: TRBJ2-6
D: -
size: few
V: TRBV29-1
CDR3: CSYTIQDPNSGANVLTF
DNA: TGCAGCTATACGATACAGGACCCGAACTCTGGGGCCAACGTCCTGACTTTC

J: TRBJ1-2
D: -
size: -
V: TRBV6-4
CDR3: CASSDSGGTNYGYTF
DNA: TGTGCCAGCAGTGACTCAGGAGGGACTAACTATGGCTACACCTTC

J: TRBJ1-2
D: TRBD1
size: few
V: TRBV29-1
CDR3: CSVQGTGYGYTF
DNA: TGCAGCGTCCAAGGGACAGGCTATGGCTACACCTTC

J: TRBJ2-5
D: -
size: few
V: TRBV19
CDR3: CASSISRSGPETQYF
DNA: TGTGCCAGTAGTATATCCCGGAGTGGTCCAGAGACCCAGTACTTC

J: TRBJ2-7
D: -
size: few
V: TRBV6-5
CDR3: CASRPSYERDEQYF
DNA: TGTGCCAGCAGACCGAGTTACGAAAGGGACGAGCAGTACTTC

J: TRBJ1-1
D: -
size: -
V: TRBV6-1
CDR3: CASSVARGNTEAFF
DNA: TGTGCCAGCAGTGTGGCCAGGGGGAACACTGAAGCTTTCTTT

J: TRBJ2-3
D: -
size: -
V: TRBV7-9
CDR3: CASSLTSPGTDTQYF
DNA: TGTGCCAGCAGCCTAACTAGCCCCGGCACAGATACGCAGTATTTT

J: TRBJ2-5
D: TRBD2
size: -
V: TRBV6-5
CDR3: CASSRAGGRQETQYF
DNA: TGTGCCAGCAGTCGAGCGGGGGGGCGTCAAGAGACCCAGTACTTC

J: TRBJ2-1
D: -
size: few
V: TRBV28
CDR3: CASSSDNKVQFF
DNA: TGTGCCAGCAGTTCGGACAATAAGGTACAGTTCTTC